This entry lists 28 T cell receptor beta chains sequenced from one sample in a study of cytotoxic CD8 clonotypes in ibrutinib-treated CLL (dated by TCRdb to the early 2020s). The time point label, read with the paper, signifies: around 25 months on ibrutinib. The receptor library was made with the immunoSEQ multiplex PCR assay. What TCRdb holds here is the immuneACCESS table cut down to in-frame rearrangements. Part of the clones is not present; checked against another copy, under half of the missing clones reflect an unresolved V gene, and the others are unexplained. This sample gives under 200,000 clones in total; approximately 80% of them show up just once. Under 5.5% of the sample is held by the ten biggest clonotypes. The sample consisted of PBMCs, taken after 24 months of ibrutinib treatment. The receptors derive from a human donor with chronic lymphocytic leukemia.

This rearrangement joins TRBV6-1 to TRBJ2-1, with 16 positions matching TRBD2. Trimming removed 2 bases from V and 2 bases from J; junction bases left unmatched: 6. The CDR3 is made up of 19 amino acids. The V gene's germline CDR1 is MNHNS and CDR2 SASEGT. CDR3 bases: TGTGCCAGCAGTGAATTTGCGGGACTAGCGGGGGGGACCTACAATGAGCAGTTCTTC. This translates into CASSEFAGLAGGTYNEQFF.

V gene TRBV29-1 combines with J gene TRBJ2-1; no reliable D call. Germline V lookup: CDR1 SQVTM, CDR2 ANQGSEA. V lost 3 bases and J lost 8, with 11 bases in between. The CDR3 is made up of 12 amino acids. This CDR3 is CSVERTRHEQFF. DNA for the CDR3: TGCAGCGTTGAGCGTACCCGACATGAGCAGTTCTTC.

The count of this clone is one. The V gene is TRBV4-2, the J gene TRBJ1-5, with 8 bases lining up with TRBD1. Losses at the gene ends were 7 bases for V and 0 bases for J; bases not matched to a gene: 8. The CDR3 runs to 16 residues. In germline, CDR1 is LGHNA, CDR2 YNFKEQ. CDR3 nucleotide sequence: TGTGCCAGCATCGAGACAGGGGTTTATAGCAATCAGCCCCAGCATTTT. Encoded protein: CASIETGVYSNQPQHF.

V and J are TRBV19 and TRBJ1-1; TRBD1 is a possible D gene (5 bases). The CDR3 length is 12 residues. Trimming removed 2 bases from V and 4 bases from J, with 5 bases in between. Germline V gene data show CDR1 as LNHDA and CDR2 as SQIVND (reference sequence). The CDR3 coding sequence is TGTGCCAGTAGTATAAGGGGCACTGAAGCTTTCTTT. Translating gives CASSIRGTEAFF.

This chain links TRBV7-9 with TRBJ2-7; tentatively, D is TRBD2 (5 bases). Trimming took 4 bases from V and 0 from J, leaving 19 bases between them. This CDR3 is 17 amino acids long. The germline V gene has CDR1 SEHNR and CDR2 FQNEAQ (reference sequence). The CDR3 here is CASSSWNAADSSYEQYF. CDR3 in DNA: TGTGCCAGCAGCTCCTGGAATGCAGCGGATAGCTCCTACGAGCAGTACTTC.

The V call is TRBV11-2, the J call TRBJ1-6; unclear D gene. V was pared by 0 bases and J by 7 bases, with 10 bases between. CDR3 size: 15 residues. Germline values: CDR1 SGHAT, CDR2 FQNNGV. CDR3 in DNA: TGTGCCAGCAGCTTAGATATTAGCTCCAATTCACCCCTCCACTTT. Amino acids: CASSLDISSNSPLHF.

This sequence joins TRBV5-1 and TRBJ1-4; TRBD1 matches 8 bases. The germline V gene has CDR1 SGHRS and CDR2 YFSETQ. The length of the CDR3 is 17 residues. Trimming removed 4 bases from V and 7 bases from J; junction bases left unmatched: 15. The CDR3 DNA is TGCGCCAGCAGCCAACAATTCATGGACAGGGTGGGTGAAAAACTGTTTTTT. Protein sequence: CASSQQFMDRVGEKLFF.

This clone was observed a few times. This chain links TRBV10-3 with TRBJ1-1, with D possibly matching TRBD1 (6 bases). The CDR3 runs 13 residues. Per germline, CDR1 ENHRY and CDR2 SYGVKD. Trimming cost V 7 bases and J 5 bases, with 14 bases left between them. The CDR3 loop reads CAIKPTGPTEAFF. For the CDR3, the DNA is TGTGCCATCAAACCTACAGGGCCGACTGAAGCTTTCTTT.

The chain recombines TRBV15 with TRBJ1-4, with a tentative D call TRBD1 (6 bases). Germline assignment: CDR1 LNHNV and CDR2 YYDKDF (reference sequence). The CDR3 has 17 amino acids. Trimming took 3 bases from V and 3 from J, leaving 17 bases between them. Here the CDR3 DNA reads TGTGCCACCAGCAGGAAGAATAGACAGGTGGCTAATGAAAAACTGTTTTTT. Translating it yields CATSRKNRQVANEKLFF.

This clone has just a few counts. The chain uses TRBV10-3 and TRBJ2-3; no definite D call. Trimming pared 0 bases from V and 1 base from J, leaving 17 bases between. This CDR3 is 18 amino acids long. The germline V gene encodes CDR1 ENHRY and CDR2 SYGVKD. The CDR3 sequence: CAISESTWQAVGTDTQYF. CDR3 bases: TGTGCCATCAGTGAGTCGACGTGGCAGGCTGTGGGCACAGATACGCAGTATTTT.

The rearrangement links TRBV28 to TRBJ1-1, with a weak D call TRBD1 (6 bases). Trimming left V 7 bases short and J 1 base short, with 16 bases between. CDR1 is MDHEN and CDR2 is SYDVKM in the germline V gene. The CDR3 length is 15 residues. Here the CDR3 reads CASNLQTGKNTEAFF. The CDR3 nucleotides are TGTGCCAGCAACTTACAGACAGGAAAGAACACTGAAGCTTTCTTT.

V is TRBV30 and J is TRBJ2-7; 8 bases align to TRBD1. Germline assignment: CDR1 GTSNPN and CDR2 SVGIG (reference sequence). V was pared by 7 bases and J by 2 bases, with 4 bases of the junction left unmatched. The CDR3 is made up of 12 amino acids. The CDR3 bases are TGTGCCTACAGGGGGACCACCTACGAGCAGTACTTC. Translation gives CAYRGTTYEQYF.

The chain carries TRBV7-8 and TRBJ1-1; the D gene is possibly TRBD1 (6 bases). Germline assignment: CDR1 SGHVS and CDR2 FQNEAQ. The CDR3 runs 14 residues. The V gene lost 5 bases and the J gene lost 6 bases, with 16 bases spanning the gap. CDR3 nucleotide sequence: TGTGCCAGCAGCCCGCTCCGAGGGGGTTCTGAAGCTTTCTTT. This codes for CASSPLRGGSEAFF.

This chain links TRBV19 with TRBJ1-1; tentative D call: TRBD1 (6 bases). CDR3 length equals 13 residues. Per the germline V gene, CDR1 is LNHDA and CDR2 is SQIVND (reference sequence). Trimming took 8 bases from V and 0 from J, leaving 10 bases between them. The CDR3 protein is CASCRTVNTEAFF. CDR3 DNA sequence: TGTGCCAGTTGCCGGACAGTGAACACTGAAGCTTTCTTT.

J is TRBJ2-1 and V is TRBV7-8, with 7 bases fitting TRBD2. The germline V gene has CDR1 SGHVS and CDR2 FQNEAQ. The CDR3 has 15 amino acids. Trimming took 5 bases from V and 0 from J; bases not matched to a gene: 4. Here the CDR3 DNA reads TGTGCCAGCAGCCTGGCGGGAGCCTCCTACAATGAGCAGTTCTTC. Translating gives CASSLAGASYNEQFF. The variable domain in full, with the rest retrieved from reference TRBV7-8 and TRBJ2-1, is GAGVSQSPRYKVAKRGQDVALRCDPISGHVSLFWYQQALGQGPEFLTYFQNEAQLDKSGLPSDRFFAERPEGSVSTLKIQRTQQEDSAVYLCASSLAGASYNEQFFGPGTRLTVL.

The chain combines TRBV18 with TRBJ1-4; unclear D gene. CDR1 and CDR2 from the germline V gene are KGHSH and LQKENI. V lost 0 bases to trimming and J lost 5 bases, with 10 bases between them. The CDR3 is made up of 15 amino acids. The CDR3: CASSPPASTNEKLFF. CDR3 DNA sequence: TGTGCCAGCTCACCACCTGCAAGCACCAATGAAAAACTGTTTTTT.

The CDR3 DNA is TGCGCCAGCAGCTTGGGACCGAACACTGAAGCTTTCTTT. Amino acids: CASSLGPNTEAFF. J is TRBJ1-1 and V is TRBV5-1; D remains ambiguous. The CDR3 runs to 13 residues. CDR1 and CDR2 (germline): SGHRS, YFSETQ. The V and J ends lost 0 bases and 1 base respectively, with 4 bases between them. Full variable domain (outside the CDR3, taken from reference TRBV5-1 and TRBJ1-1): KAGVTQTPRYLIKTRGQQVTLSCSPISGHRSVSWYQQTPGQGLQFLFEYFSETQRNKGNFPGRFSGRQFSNSRSEMNVSTLELGDSALYLCASSLGPNTEAFFGQGTRLTVV.

The genes are TRBV6-5 and TRBJ1-1, with no clear D. The V end lost 2 bases, the J end lost 0 bases, and 10 bases lay between the germline ends. Per the germline V gene, CDR1 is MNHEY and CDR2 is SVGAGI. The CDR3 extends over 15 amino acids. The CDR3 DNA reads as TGTGCCAGCAGTTACGGATCAGCCATGAACACTGAAGCTTTCTTT. It is translated as CASSYGSAMNTEAFF.

The chain employs TRBV10-3 and TRBJ2-7; perhaps TRBD2 as D (6 bases). Trimming stripped 2 bases from V and 0 bases from J, with 11 bases between. The germline CDR1 and CDR2 sequences are ENHRY and SYGVKD. The CDR3 runs to 15 residues. CDR3: CAISEGGGSSYEQYF. The DNA of the CDR3 is TGTGCCATCAGTGAGGGTGGGGGGAGCTCCTACGAGCAGTACTTC.

This clone has a handful of counts. The J gene is TRBJ2-2, the V gene TRBV5-1, with 10 bases that match TRBD1. Germline values: CDR1 SGHRS, CDR2 YFSETQ. The V segment lost 2 bases and the J segment 3 bases; nucleotides outside the gene matches: 7. The CDR3 is 17 amino acids. CDR3 DNA: TGCGCCAGCAGCTTCTTTTTCGGGACAGGGGACACCGGGGAGCTGTTTTTT. Its translation: CASSFFFGTGDTGELFF.

Comment on this clone: One end of the junction does not line up with germline, which may come from a read error. V usage is TRBV4-1 and J usage is TRBJ2-1, with a possible D match to TRBD2 (5 bases). CDR1 and CDR2 from the germline V gene are MGHRA and YSYEKL. The CDR3 is 13 residues long. The CDR3 nucleotides are TGCGCCAGCAGCCTGGACTCCAACAATGAGCAGTTCTTC. This translates into CASSLDSNNEQFF.

The chain couples TRBV9 to TRBJ2-5; TRBD1 matches 8 bases. The CDR3 consists of 14 residues. Trimming at V came to 2 bases and at J to 5 bases, leaving 5 bases not matched to a gene. Germline assignment: CDR1 SGDLS and CDR2 YYNGEE. This CDR3 reads CASSVRQGIETQYF. CDR3 nucleotide sequence: TGTGCCAGCAGCGTCCGACAGGGGATTGAGACCCAGTACTTC.

This clone ranks as medium-sized. V and J are TRBV7-2 and TRBJ1-1; D possibly corresponds to TRBD1 (6 bases). V was trimmed by 1 base and J by 5 bases, leaving 11 bases between them. CDR1 and CDR2 from the germline V gene are SGHTA and FQGNSA. This CDR3 region has 14 residues. This chain's CDR3 is CASSLGGARTEAFF. The CDR3 region has the DNA TGTGCCAGCAGCTTAGGGGGGGCGCGGACTGAAGCTTTCTTT.

This clone came up a few times. V is TRBV6-1 and J is TRBJ2-6; D uncertain. Per the germline V gene, CDR1 is MNHNS and CDR2 is SASEGT. V was cut by 4 bases and J by 0 bases, with 10 bases left in between. The length of the CDR3 is 16 residues. CDR3 sequence: CASSGTYSSGANVLTF. The DNA of the CDR3 is TGTGCCAGCAGTGGAACTTACAGCTCTGGGGCCAACGTCCTGACTTTC.

CDR3 region: CASRGYSYNEQFF. The CDR3 bases are TGTGCCAGCAGGGGGTACTCCTACAATGAGCAGTTCTTC. The J gene is TRBJ2-1, the V gene TRBV27, with D unresolved. The CDR3 is 13 residues long. Germline V gene lookup returns CDR1 MNHEY and CDR2 SMNVEV (reference sequence). V was cut by 6 bases and J by 0 bases, with 6 bases left in between.

The chain combines TRBV18 with TRBJ2-7; 7 bases line up with TRBD1. V was clipped by 3 bases and J by 1 base; unmatched bases: 3. CDR1 KGHSH and CDR2 LQKENI come from the germline V gene. This CDR3 is 14 amino acids long. CDR3 sequence: CASSPLTGSYEQYF. CDR3 sequence (DNA): TGTGCCAGCTCACCCCTGACAGGGTCCTACGAGCAGTACTTC. The full variable domain, its missing parts supplied by reference TRBV18 and TRBJ2-7, is NAGVMQNPRHLVRRRGQEARLRCSPMKGHSHVYWYRQLPEEGLKFMVYLQKENIIDESGMPKERFSAEFPKEGPSILRIQQVVRGDSAAYFCASSPLTGSYEQYFGPGTRLTVT.

The gene calls are TRBV9 and TRBJ1-3, with a weak D call TRBD1 (6 bases). This CDR3 is 16 amino acids long. The V end lost 2 bases, the J end lost 1 base, and 13 bases lay between the germline ends. Per the germline V gene, CDR1 is SGDLS and CDR2 is YYNGEE. The CDR3, as DNA: TGTGCCAGCAGCGTGGACAGTTACAATTCTGGAAACACCATATATTTT. The encoded protein is CASSVDSYNSGNTIYF. The full variable domain, rest sourced from reference TRBV9 and TRBJ1-3, is DSGVTQTPKHLITATGQRVTLRCSPRSGDLSVYWYQQSLDQGLQFLIQYYNGEERAKGNILERFSAQQFPDLHSELNLSSLELGDSALYFCASSVDSYNSGNTIYFGEGSWLTVV.

The chain uses TRBV12-5 and TRBJ2-1; 8 positions agree with TRBD2. V shed 5 bases, J shed 4 bases, and the junction held 7 bases outside the gene matches. Germline V gives CDR1 LGHNT, CDR2 FRNRAP. The CDR3 extends over 15 amino acids. The CDR3 DNA reads TGTGCTAGTGGTACGAGACTAGCGAAATACAATGAGCAGTTCTTC. Its translation: CASGTRLAKYNEQFF.